This entry lists 23 T cell receptor beta chains sequenced from one sample in a study of T-cell reconstitution after alpha-beta-depleted transplantation in children. TCRbeta library preparation incorporated unique molecular identifiers. TCRdb independently ran MiXCR on the PCR reads; one entry per CDR3 protein. Here the sample spans 200,000 to 250,000 distinct CDR3 sequences, 8% to 10% being singletons. This sample comprised PBMCs from the stem cell graft donor, obtained from the stem cell graft. These receptors were obtained from a human donor who donated a stem cell graft to a child with acute lymphoblastic leukemia.

The rearrangement links TRBV5-1 to TRBJ2-2; D possibly corresponds to TRBD1 (5 bases). The length of the CDR3 is 16 residues. The germline gives CDR1 SGHRS, CDR2 YFSETQ. V gave up 1 base and J gave up 3 bases, with 13 bases separating them. CDR3 protein: CASSLRAGPDTGELFF. CDR3 DNA: TGCGCCAGCAGCTTGAGGGCAGGGCCGGACACCGGGGAGCTGTTTTTT.

This clonotype appeared many times. The gene calls are TRBV7-9 and TRBJ1-1; D gene unclear. V lost 6 bases to trimming and J lost 4 bases, with 12 bases between them. This CDR3 has 13 amino acids. Germline loops: CDR1 SEHNR, CDR2 FQNEAQ (reference sequence). The DNA of the CDR3 is TGTGCCAGCAGGGGGTTTAGTCGCACTGAAGCTTTCTTT. Translated, it gives CASRGFSRTEAFF.

This clonotype has ten or more counts. V is TRBV7-8 and J is TRBJ2-5; a possible D gene is TRBD2 (6 bases). Per the germline V gene, CDR1 is SGHVS and CDR2 is FQNEAQ. The CDR3 has 16 residues. V shed 7 bases and J shed 5 bases, with 23 bases lying between them. The CDR3 DNA follows: TGTGCCAGCAACTCACGCGGGGCAATTGGAGGGGAGACCCAGTACTTC. This codes for CASNSRGAIGGETQYF.

The chain employs TRBV9 and TRBJ1-1; tentative D call: TRBD1 (5 bases). V lost 7 bases to trimming and J lost 5 bases, with 24 bases between them. Germline values: CDR1 SGDLS, CDR2 YYNGEE. The CDR3 consists of 16 residues. The CDR3 region has the DNA TGTGCCAGCGGAAAGGGCGGGGCAGCCCGGGGGACTGAAGCTTTCTTT. Its translation is CASGKGGAARGTEAFF.

This clonotype was seen at least ten times. V is TRBV7-9 and J is TRBJ2-2; D is ambiguous. Trimming shortened V by 5 bases and J by 7 bases, and 8 bases separated the two germline ends. CDR1 is SEHNR, CDR2 FQNEAQ, per germline (reference sequence). The CDR3 length is 12 residues. For the CDR3, the DNA is TGTGCCAGCAGCCCAACTGGCGGGGAGCTGTTTTTT. Translation: CASSPTGGELFF. The full variable domain, with the rest looked up from reference TRBV7-9 and TRBJ2-2, is DTGVSQNPRHKITKRGQNVTFRCDPISEHNRLYWYRQTLGQGPEFLTYFQNEAQLEKSRLLSDRFSAERPKGSFSTLEIQRTEQGDSAMYLCASSPTGGELFFGEGSRLTVL.

The chain has TRBV6-1 and TRBJ1-1; a weak D match, TRBD1 (6 bases). Trimming left V 6 bases short and J 2 bases short, with 16 bases between. The CDR3 has 15 amino acids. Looked up from germline, CDR1 is MNHNS and CDR2 is SASEGT. The CDR3: CASSRNRVLNTEAFF. DNA of the CDR3: TGTGCCAGCAGCCGAAACAGGGTTTTAAACACTGAAGCTTTCTTT.

There are many counts of this clonotype. V and J are TRBV28 and TRBJ2-7; 11 bases match TRBD1. Germline-derived CDR1 and CDR2 are MDHEN and SYDVKM. V trimming: 5 bases; J trimming: 2 bases; junction bases outside the gene matches: 8. This CDR3 contains 16 residues. This CDR3 reads CASSTLGTGGPYEQYF. CDR3 DNA sequence: TGTGCCAGCAGTACGCTCGGGACAGGGGGACCCTACGAGCAGTACTTC.

This clonotype was seen repeatedly, ten times or more. The rearrangement uses TRBV5-1 and TRBJ2-2; no definite D call. The CDR3 has 12 amino acids. Trimming took 0 bases from V and 6 from J, leaving 3 bases between them. CDR1 and CDR2 (germline): SGHRS, YFSETQ. The CDR3 coding sequence is TGCGCCAGCAGCTTGGGTTCCGGGGAGCTGTTTTTT. Translation gives CASSLGSGELFF.

This clonotype was found many times. In DNA form, the CDR3 reads TGTGCCACAAATTACGGACAGGGCGGTGGAAACACCATATATTTT. Its protein is CATNYGQGGGNTIYF. The chain recombines TRBV10-3 with TRBJ1-3; 8 bases map to TRBD1. The J segment lost 3 bases and the V segment lost 10 bases, leaving 11 bases of the junction unmatched. The CDR3 runs to 15 residues. Germline CDR1 and CDR2: ENHRY and SYGVKD.

A few counts support this clonotype. The chain recombines TRBV10-3 with TRBJ2-1; 8 nucleotides match TRBD2. The CDR3 contains 13 residues. Trimming cost V 6 bases and J 7 bases; bases outside gene matches: 5. Germline V gene data show CDR1 as ENHRY and CDR2 as SYGVKD. CDR3 region: CAISREGGNEQFF. The CDR3, as DNA: TGTGCCATCAGCCGGGAGGGGGGGAATGAGCAGTTCTTC.

This clonotype was seen ten or more times. The J gene is TRBJ2-7, the V gene TRBV6-1, with D perhaps given as TRBD1 or TRBD2 (5 bases each). V lost 3 bases to trimming and J lost 2 bases, with 14 bases between them. This CDR3 region has 15 residues. Per germline, CDR1 MNHNS and CDR2 SASEGT. The CDR3 DNA sequence: TGTGCCAGCAGTGAGGCCGGGGCCTCTACCTACGAGCAGTACTTC. As protein: CASSEAGASTYEQYF.

This clonotype showed up just a few times. CDR3: CASSTAENQPQHF. The CDR3 DNA follows: TGTGCCAGCTCTACCGCGGAGAATCAGCCCCAGCATTTT. V and J are TRBV12-3 or TRBV12-4 and TRBJ1-5; no clear D gene. The CDR3 consists of 13 residues. V gave up 8 bases and J gave up 4 bases, with 12 bases separating them.

J is TRBJ1-6 and V is TRBV19; 8 bases agree with TRBD1. Germline loops: CDR1 LNHDA, CDR2 SQIVND (reference sequence). V shed 3 bases, J shed 11 bases, and the junction held 3 bases outside the gene matches. CDR3 length: 13 amino acids. This CDR3 reads CASSMTGETPLHF. The CDR3 nucleotides are TGTGCCAGTAGTATGACAGGGGAAACACCCCTCCACTTT.

The V call is TRBV29-1, the J call TRBJ2-2; TRBD2 aligns across 8 bases. Germline CDR1 is SQVTM and CDR2 is ANQGSEA. V gave up 6 bases and J gave up 2 bases; unmatched junction bases: 8. The CDR3 extends over 15 amino acids. The CDR3 loop reads CSVAAGASNTGELFF. CDR3 coding DNA: TGCAGCGTGGCAGCGGGGGCCAGTAACACCGGGGAGCTGTTTTTT.

This clonotype was seen ten or more times. This chain links TRBV11-2 with TRBJ2-3, with D uncertain. Per germline, CDR1 SGHAT and CDR2 FQNNGV. CDR3 size: 15 residues. Trimming removed 0 bases at V and 2 bases at J, with 9 bases between. The CDR3 is CASSLEPLPTDTQYF. Here the CDR3 DNA reads TGTGCCAGCAGCTTAGAGCCGCTACCCACAGATACGCAGTATTTT. The full variable domain, in which reference TRBV11-2 and TRBJ2-3 provide the parts outside the CDR3, is EAGVAQSPRYKIIEKRQSVAFWCNPISGHATLYWYQQILGQGPKLLIQFQNNGVVDDSQLPKDRFSAERLKGVDSTLKIQPAKLEDSAVYLCASSLEPLPTDTQYFGPGTRLTVL.

This clonotype was seen many times. The chain employs TRBV18 and TRBJ2-1; 12 bases are shared with TRBD2. CDR1 is KGHSH, CDR2 LQKENI, per germline. The CDR3 runs 17 residues. The V segment lost 2 bases and the J segment 7 bases; nucleotides outside the gene matches: 9. The CDR3: CASSPIYETSGGNEQFF. CDR3 coding DNA: TGTGCCAGCTCACCAATTTATGAGACTAGCGGGGGTAATGAGCAGTTCTTC.

This clonotype was counted at least ten times. The J gene is TRBJ2-1, the V gene TRBV27, with 7 bases lining up with TRBD1. The CDR3 is 15 amino acids. V lost 0 bases to trimming and J lost 7 bases; unmatched junction nucleotides: 6. Germline lookup yields CDR1 MNHEY and CDR2 SMNVEV (reference sequence). The chain's CDR3 is CASSLSWTGKNEQFF. DNA for the CDR3: TGTGCCAGCAGTTTATCCTGGACAGGAAAGAATGAGCAGTTCTTC.

The table lists this clonotype with many counts. The chain combines TRBV12-3 or TRBV12-4 with TRBJ2-3; 7 positions match TRBD2. The CDR3 is 13 residues long. V lost 6 bases to trimming and J lost 2 bases; unmatched junction nucleotides: 2. The CDR3 region is CASRLAVTDTQYF. Here the CDR3 DNA reads TGTGCCAGCAGGCTAGCGGTCACAGATACGCAGTATTTT.

The sample holds a few counts of this clonotype. V usage is TRBV27 and J usage is TRBJ1-6; no definite D call. The CDR3 spans 15 residues. Germline V gives CDR1 MNHEY, CDR2 SMNVEV (reference sequence). V was trimmed by 1 base and J by 2 bases, leaving 6 bases between them. CDR3 nucleotides: TGTGCCAGCAGTTTATGGAATCCCTATAATTCACCCCTCCACTTT. This codes for CASSLWNPYNSPLHF.

This clonotype was seen more than once but under ten times. V is TRBV19 and J is TRBJ1-1, with D possibly TRBD1 on 5 matching bases. Germline CDR1 LNHDA, CDR2 SQIVND (reference sequence). This CDR3 is built from 12 residues. The germline V and J ends were trimmed by 4 bases and 5 bases, with 8 bases remaining between them. Here the CDR3 DNA reads TGTGCCAGTAGTAATCGGGGGACTGAAGCTTTCTTT. Translated: CASSNRGTEAFF.

This clonotype came up many times. V is TRBV4-3 and J is TRBJ2-2; D is undetermined. The CDR3 consists of 12 residues. CDR1 LGHNA and CDR2 YSLEER come from the germline V gene. The V end lost 0 bases, the J end lost 14 bases, and 10 bases lay between the germline ends. The CDR3: CASSQEFGSLFF. The DNA for the CDR3 is TGCGCCAGCAGCCAAGAATTTGGGTCCCTGTTTTTT.

This clonotype was observed at least ten times. The V call is TRBV29-1, the J call TRBJ1-1, with D possibly being TRBD1 (6 bases). Deletions cut 3 bases from V and 4 bases from J, with 12 bases between. The CDR3 runs to 13 residues. Germline V gives CDR1 SQVTM, CDR2 ANQGSEA. The CDR3 is CSVDQGSGTEAFF. CDR3 sequence (DNA): TGCAGCGTTGACCAGGGGAGCGGCACTGAAGCTTTCTTT.

The chain combines TRBV5-1 with TRBJ1-3; no firm D call. CDR3 length: 15 residues. Trimming took off 5 bases at V and 0 bases at J, with 12 bases between the two ends. Germline-derived CDR1 and CDR2 are SGHRS and YFSETQ. CDR3 DNA: TGCGCCAGCAGAGAGACCCCTAACTCTGGAAACACCATATATTTT. It codes for CASRETPNSGNTIYF.